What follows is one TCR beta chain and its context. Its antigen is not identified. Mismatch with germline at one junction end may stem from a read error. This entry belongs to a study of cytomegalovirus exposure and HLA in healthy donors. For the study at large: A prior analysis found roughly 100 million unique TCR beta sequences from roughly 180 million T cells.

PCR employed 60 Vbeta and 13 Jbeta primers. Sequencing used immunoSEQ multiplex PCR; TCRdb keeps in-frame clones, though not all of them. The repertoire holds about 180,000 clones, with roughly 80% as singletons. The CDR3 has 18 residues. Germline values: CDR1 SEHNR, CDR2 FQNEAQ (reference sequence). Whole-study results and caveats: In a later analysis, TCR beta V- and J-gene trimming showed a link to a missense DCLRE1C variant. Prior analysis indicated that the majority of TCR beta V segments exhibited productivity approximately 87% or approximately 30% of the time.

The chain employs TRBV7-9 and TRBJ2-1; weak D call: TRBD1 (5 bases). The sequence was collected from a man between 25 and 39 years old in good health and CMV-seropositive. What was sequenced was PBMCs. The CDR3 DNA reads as TGTTCCAGCAGCTCGACGAATCAGATTTTGACAGTCTACAATGAGCAGTTCTTC. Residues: CSSSSTNQILTVYNEQFF.